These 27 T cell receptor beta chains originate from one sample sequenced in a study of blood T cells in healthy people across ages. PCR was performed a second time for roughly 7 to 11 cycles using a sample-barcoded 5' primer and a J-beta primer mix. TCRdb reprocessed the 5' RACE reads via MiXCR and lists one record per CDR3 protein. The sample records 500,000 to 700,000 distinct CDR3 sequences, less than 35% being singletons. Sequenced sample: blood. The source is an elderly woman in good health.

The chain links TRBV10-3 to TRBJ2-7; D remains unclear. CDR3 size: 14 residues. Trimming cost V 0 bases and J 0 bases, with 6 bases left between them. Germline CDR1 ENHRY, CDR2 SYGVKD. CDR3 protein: CAISESIGSYEQYF. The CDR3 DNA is TGTGCCATCAGTGAGTCGATTGGCTCCTACGAGCAGTACTTC.

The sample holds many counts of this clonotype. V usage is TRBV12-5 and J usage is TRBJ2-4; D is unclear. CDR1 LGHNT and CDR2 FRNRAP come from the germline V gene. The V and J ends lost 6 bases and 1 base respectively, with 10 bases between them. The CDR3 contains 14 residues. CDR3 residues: CASGPPRAKNIQYF. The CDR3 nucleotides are TGTGCTAGTGGCCCCCCCAGGGCCAAAAACATTCAGTACTTC.

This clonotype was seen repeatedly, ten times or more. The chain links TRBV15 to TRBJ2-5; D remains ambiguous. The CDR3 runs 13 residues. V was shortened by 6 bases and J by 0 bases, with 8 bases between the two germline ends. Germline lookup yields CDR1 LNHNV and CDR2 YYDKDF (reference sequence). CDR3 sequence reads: CATSSRYQETQYF. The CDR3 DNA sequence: TGTGCCACCAGTTCGCGGTACCAAGAGACCCAGTACTTC.

Here the CDR3 reads CASSPRGGASGEQYF. The CDR3 nucleotides read TGTGCCAGCAGCCCGCGGGGAGGGGCGTCTGGAGAGCAGTACTTC. The chain carries TRBV7-2 and TRBJ2-7, with 7 bases identical to TRBD2. The CDR3 runs to 15 residues. Looked up from germline, CDR1 is SGHTA and CDR2 is FQGNSA. With V trimmed by 5 bases and J by 7 bases, 14 bases remained unmatched.

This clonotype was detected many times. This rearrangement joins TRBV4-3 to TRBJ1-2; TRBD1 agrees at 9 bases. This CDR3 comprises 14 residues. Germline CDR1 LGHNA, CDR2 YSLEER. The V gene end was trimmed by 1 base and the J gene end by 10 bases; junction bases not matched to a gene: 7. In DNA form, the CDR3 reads TGCGCCAGCAGCCAAGGCACGGACAGGGGAGACTACACCTTC. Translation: CASSQGTDRGDYTF.

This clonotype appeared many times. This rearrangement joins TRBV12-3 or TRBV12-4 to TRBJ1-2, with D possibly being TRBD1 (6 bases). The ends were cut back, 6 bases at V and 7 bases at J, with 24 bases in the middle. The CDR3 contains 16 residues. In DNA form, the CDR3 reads TGTGCCAGCAGCACCTCTCTGGGCTCAGGGGCGAGTGGCTACACCTTC. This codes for CASSTSLGSGASGYTF.

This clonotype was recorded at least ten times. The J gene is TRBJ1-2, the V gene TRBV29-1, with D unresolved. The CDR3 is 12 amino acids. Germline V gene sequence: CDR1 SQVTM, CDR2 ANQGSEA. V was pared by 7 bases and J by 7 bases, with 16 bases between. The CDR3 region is CSGSRVRGGYTF. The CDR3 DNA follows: TGCAGCGGTTCTCGGGTTAGAGGTGGCTACACCTTC.

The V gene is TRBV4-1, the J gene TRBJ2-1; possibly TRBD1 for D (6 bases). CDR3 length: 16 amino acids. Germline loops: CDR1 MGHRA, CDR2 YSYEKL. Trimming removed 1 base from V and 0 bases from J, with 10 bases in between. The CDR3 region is CASSQGWGLSYNEQFF. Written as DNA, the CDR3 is TGCGCCAGCAGCCAAGGGTGGGGGCTCTCCTACAATGAGCAGTTCTTC.

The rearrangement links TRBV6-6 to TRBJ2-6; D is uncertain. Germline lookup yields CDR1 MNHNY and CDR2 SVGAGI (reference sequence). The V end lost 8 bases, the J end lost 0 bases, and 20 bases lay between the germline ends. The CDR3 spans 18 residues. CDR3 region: CASGPRSLLASGANVLTF. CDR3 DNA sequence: TGTGCCAGCGGGCCGCGTAGTTTGCTTGCCTCTGGGGCCAACGTCCTGACTTTC.

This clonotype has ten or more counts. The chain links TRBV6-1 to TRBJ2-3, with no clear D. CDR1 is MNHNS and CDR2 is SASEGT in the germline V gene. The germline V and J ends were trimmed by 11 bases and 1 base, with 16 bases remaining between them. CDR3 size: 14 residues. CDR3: CASRPVFGTDTQYF. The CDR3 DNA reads TGTGCCTCCAGACCAGTTTTCGGCACAGATACGCAGTATTTT.

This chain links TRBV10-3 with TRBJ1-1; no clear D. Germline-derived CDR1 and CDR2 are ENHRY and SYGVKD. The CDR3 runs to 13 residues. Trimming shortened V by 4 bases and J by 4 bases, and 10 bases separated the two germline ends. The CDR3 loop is CAISGEGTTEAFF. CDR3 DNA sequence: TGTGCCATCAGTGGGGAGGGCACCACTGAAGCTTTCTTT.

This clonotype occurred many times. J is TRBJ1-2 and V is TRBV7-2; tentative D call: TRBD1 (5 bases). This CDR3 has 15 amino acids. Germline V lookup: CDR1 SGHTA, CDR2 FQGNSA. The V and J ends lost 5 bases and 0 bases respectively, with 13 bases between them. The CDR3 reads CASSQDSAPNYGYTF. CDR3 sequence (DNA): TGTGCCAGCAGCCAAGACAGTGCCCCTAACTATGGCTACACCTTC.

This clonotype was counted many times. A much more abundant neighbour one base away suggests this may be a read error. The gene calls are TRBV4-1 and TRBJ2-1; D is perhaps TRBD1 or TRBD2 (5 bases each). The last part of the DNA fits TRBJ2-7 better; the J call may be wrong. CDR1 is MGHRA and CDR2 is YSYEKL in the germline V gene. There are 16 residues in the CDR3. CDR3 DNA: TGCGCCAGCAGCCAGCCGGGACGCACTTCCTACAATGAGCAGTACTTC. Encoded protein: CASSQPGRTSYNEQYF.

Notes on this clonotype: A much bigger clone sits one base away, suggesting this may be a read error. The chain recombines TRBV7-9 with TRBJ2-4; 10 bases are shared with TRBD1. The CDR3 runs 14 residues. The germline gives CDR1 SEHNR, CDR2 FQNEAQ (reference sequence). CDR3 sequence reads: CTSSRGQGTNIQYF. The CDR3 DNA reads TGTACCAGCAGCCGGGGACAGGGGACAAACATTCAGTACTTC.

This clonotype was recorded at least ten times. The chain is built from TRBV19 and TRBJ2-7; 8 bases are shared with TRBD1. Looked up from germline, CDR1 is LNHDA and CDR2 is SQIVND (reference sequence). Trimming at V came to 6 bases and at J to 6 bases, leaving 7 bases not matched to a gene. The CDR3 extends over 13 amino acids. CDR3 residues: CASSRQGPSEQYF. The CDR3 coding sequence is TGTGCCAGTAGCCGACAGGGGCCTAGCGAGCAGTACTTC.

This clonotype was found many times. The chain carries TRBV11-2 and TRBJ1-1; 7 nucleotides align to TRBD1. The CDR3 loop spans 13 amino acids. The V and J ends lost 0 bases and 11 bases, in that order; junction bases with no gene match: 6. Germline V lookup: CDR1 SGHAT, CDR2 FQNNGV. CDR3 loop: CASSLDRDREAFF. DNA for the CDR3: TGTGCCAGCAGCTTAGATCGAGACAGGGAGGCTTTCTTT.

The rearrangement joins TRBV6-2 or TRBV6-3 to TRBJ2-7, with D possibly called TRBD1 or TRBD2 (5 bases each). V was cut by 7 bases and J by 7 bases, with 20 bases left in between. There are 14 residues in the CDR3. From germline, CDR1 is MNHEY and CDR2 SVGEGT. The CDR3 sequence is CASTLWGTHNEQYF. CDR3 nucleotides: TGTGCCAGCACTTTGTGGGGGACCCACAATGAGCAGTACTTC.

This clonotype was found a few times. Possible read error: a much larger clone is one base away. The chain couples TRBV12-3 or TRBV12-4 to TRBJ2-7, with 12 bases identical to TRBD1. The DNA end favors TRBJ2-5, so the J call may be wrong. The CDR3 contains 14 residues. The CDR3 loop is CASRGTGGARTQYF. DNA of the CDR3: TGTGCCAGCAGGGGGACAGGGGGCGCGAGGACCCAGTACTTC.

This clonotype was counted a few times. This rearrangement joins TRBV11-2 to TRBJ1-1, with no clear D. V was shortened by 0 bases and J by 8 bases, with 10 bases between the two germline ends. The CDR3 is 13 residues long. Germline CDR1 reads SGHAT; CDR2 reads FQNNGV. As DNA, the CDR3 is TGTGCCAGCAGCTTAGATCAGAGGCGCGAAGCTTTCTTT. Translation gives CASSLDQRREAFF.

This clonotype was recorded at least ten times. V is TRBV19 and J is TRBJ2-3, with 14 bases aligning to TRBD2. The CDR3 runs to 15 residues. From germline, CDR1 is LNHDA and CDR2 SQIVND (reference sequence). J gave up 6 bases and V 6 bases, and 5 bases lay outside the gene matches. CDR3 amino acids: CASSRTSGGIDTQYF. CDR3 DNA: TGTGCCAGTAGCCGGACTAGCGGGGGGATCGATACGCAGTATTTT.

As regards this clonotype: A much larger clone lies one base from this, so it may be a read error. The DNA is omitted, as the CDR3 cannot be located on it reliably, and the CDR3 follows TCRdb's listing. The CDR3 here is CATSGLYYGCTF. The genes are TRBV28 and TRBJ1-2. The CDR3 is 12 amino acids in total, end residues counted. Germline lookup yields CDR1 MDHEN and CDR2 SYDVKM.

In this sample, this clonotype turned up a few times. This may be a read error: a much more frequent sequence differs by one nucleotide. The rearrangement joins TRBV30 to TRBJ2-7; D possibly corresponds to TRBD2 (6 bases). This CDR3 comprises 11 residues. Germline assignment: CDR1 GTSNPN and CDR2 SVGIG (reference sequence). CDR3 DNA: TGTGCAGTGAATGGCGGGAATGAGCAGTACTTC. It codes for CAVNGGNEQYF.

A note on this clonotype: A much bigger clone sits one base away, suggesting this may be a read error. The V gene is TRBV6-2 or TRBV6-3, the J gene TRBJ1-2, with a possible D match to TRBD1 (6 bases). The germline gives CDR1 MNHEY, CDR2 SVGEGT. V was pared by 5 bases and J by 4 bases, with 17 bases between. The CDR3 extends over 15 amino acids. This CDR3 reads CASSPGHVAGYGYTF. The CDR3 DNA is TGTGCCAGCAGTCCGGGACACGTAGCAGGCTATGGCTACACCTTC.

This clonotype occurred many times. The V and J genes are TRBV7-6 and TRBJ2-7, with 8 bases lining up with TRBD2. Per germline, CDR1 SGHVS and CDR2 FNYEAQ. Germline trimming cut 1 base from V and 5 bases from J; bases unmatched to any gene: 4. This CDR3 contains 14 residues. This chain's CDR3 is CASSLDGGGDEQYF. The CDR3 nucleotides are TGTGCCAGCAGCTTAGACGGGGGGGGCGACGAGCAGTACTTC. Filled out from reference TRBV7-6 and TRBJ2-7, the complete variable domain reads GAGVSQSPRYKVTKRGQDVALRCDPISGHVSLYWYRQALGQGPEFLTYFNYEAQQDKSGLPNDRFSAERPEGSISTLTIQRTEQRDSAMYRCASSLDGGGDEQYFGPGTRLTVT.

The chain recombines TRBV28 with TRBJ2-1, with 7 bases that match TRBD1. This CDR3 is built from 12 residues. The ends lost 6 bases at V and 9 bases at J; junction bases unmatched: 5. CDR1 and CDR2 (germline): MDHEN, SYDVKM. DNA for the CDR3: TGTGCCAGCAGGGGACAGCTGGGTGAGCAGTTCTTC. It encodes CASRGQLGEQFF.

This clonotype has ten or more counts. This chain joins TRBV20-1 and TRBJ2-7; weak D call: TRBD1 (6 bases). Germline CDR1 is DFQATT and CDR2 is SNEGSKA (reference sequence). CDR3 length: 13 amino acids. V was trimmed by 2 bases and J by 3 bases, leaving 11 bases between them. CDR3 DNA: TGCAGTGCTAGACCTGGGGGCCGCTACGAGCAGTACTTC. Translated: CSARPGGRYEQYF.

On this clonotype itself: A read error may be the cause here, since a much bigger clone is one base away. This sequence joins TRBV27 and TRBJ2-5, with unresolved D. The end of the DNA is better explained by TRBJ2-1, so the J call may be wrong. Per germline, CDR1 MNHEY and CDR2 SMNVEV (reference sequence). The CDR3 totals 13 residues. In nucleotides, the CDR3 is TGTGCCAGCAGTTTACTGATCCAAGAGACCCAGTTCTTC. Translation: CASSLLIQETQFF.